This T cell receptor (beta chain) is drawn from a study of CD8 T cells in Susac syndrome. Points on this clonotype: Antigen specificity is unknown.

Sequencing targeted TCR beta in blood CD8+ and CD4+ T cells. Purification of the CD8+ and CD4+ T cells relied on negative isolation, and TEMRA cells underwent FACS enrichment. Study-wide results and caveats: The TCR sequencing and HLA analysis in the study involved a relatively small number of individuals, as the study acknowledged.

RNA amounts of roughly 0.5 to 1 ug underwent reverse transcription with random hexamers. Across 54 Vbeta and 13 Jbeta, immunoSEQ multiplex PCR amplified TCR beta CDR3. TCRdb re-analysed the immunoSEQ multiplex PCR reads in MiXCR, keeping a single row per CDR3 protein. The table lists about 180,000 distinct CDR3 sequences, approximately 96% of them singletons. The CDR3 runs 15 residues. The V end lost 2 bases, the J end lost 3 bases, and 13 bases lay between the germline ends. Germline V gives CDR1 LGHDT, CDR2 YNNKEL (reference sequence). This TCR was sampled from a human donor with multiple sclerosis. Sequenced material: CD4+ T cells from PBMCs. The chain links TRBV3-1 to TRBJ1-1; unclear D gene. CDR3 protein: CASSQNPTLHTEAFF. The CDR3 region has the DNA TGTGCCAGCAGCCAAAATCCGACCCTCCACACTGAAGCTTTCTTT.